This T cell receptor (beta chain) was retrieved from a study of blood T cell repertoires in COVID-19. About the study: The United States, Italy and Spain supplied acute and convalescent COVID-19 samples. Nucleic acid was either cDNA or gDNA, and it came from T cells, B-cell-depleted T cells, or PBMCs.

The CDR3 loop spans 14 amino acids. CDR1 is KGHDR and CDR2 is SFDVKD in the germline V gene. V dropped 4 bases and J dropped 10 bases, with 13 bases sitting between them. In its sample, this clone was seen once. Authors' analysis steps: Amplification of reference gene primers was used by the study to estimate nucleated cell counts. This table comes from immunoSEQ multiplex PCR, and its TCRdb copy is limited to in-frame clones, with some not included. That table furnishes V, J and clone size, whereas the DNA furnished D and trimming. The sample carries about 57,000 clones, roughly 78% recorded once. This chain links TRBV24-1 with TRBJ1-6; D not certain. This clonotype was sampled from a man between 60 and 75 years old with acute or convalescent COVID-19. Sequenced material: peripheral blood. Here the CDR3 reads CATSEEGSVSPLHF. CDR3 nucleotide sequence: TGTGCCACCAGTGAGGAGGGTTCGGTATCACCCCTCCACTTT.